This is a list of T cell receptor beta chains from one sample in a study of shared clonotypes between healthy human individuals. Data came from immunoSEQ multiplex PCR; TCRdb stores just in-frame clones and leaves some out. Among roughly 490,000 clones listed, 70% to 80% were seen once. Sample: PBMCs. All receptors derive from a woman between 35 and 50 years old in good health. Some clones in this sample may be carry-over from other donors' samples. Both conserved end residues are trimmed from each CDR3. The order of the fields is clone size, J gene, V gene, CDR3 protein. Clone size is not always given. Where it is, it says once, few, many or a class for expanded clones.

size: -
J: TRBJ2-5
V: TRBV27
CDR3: ASSSSSGRWRETQY

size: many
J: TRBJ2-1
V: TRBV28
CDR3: ASSPTGGANEQF

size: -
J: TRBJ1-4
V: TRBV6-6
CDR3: ASSYEGAREKLF

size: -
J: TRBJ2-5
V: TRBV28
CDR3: ASSTPLADYVQETQY

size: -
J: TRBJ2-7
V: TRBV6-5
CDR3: ASRAGDWAQY

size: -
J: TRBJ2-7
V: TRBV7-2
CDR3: ASSPGQVGNEQY

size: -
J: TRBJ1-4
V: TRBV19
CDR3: ASRTGATNEKLF

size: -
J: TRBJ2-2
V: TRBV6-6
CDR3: ASSYKYTGELF

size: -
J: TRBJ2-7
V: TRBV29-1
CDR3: SVLGGTTYEQY

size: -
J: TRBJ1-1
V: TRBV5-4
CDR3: ASSLTGTGRNTEAF

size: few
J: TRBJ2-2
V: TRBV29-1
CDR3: SGGGVSAGELF

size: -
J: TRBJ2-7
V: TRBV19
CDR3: ASSIGTAGYNEQY

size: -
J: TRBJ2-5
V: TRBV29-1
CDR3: SVRPGPQETQY

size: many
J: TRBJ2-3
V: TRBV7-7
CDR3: ASSSLGGDTQY

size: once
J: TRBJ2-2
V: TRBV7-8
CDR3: ASSLTGTGGLGGELF

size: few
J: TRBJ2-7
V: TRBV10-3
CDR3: AISPGRRPYEQY

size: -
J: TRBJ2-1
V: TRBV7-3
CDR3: ASSLGEQEQF

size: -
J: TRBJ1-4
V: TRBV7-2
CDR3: ASSLGSRVKLF

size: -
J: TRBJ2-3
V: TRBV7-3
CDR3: ASSPQGNKGDTQY

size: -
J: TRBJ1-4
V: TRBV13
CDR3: ASQDRPNEKLF

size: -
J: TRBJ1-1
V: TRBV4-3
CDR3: ASSQDPYRGAF

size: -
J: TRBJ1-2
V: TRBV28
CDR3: ASSLRGPLGYT

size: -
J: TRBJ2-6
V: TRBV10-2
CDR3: ATLLGVGTGANVLT

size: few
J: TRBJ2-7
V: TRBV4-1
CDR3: ASSQEIPTVPYEQY

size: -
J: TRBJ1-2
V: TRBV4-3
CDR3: ASSQGERDGYT

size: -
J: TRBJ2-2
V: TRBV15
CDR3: ATTGPSPTFTGELF

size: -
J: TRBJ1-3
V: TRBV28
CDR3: ASSLPQGYSGNTIY

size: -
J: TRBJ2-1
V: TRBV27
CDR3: ASSKGTPYNEQF

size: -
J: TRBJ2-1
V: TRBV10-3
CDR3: AIAPTVPSYNEQF

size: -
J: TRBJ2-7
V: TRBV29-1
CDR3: SVGQGLGEQY

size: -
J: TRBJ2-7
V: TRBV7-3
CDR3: ASSLGAGAVYEQY

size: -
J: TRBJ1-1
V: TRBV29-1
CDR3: SAHENTEAF

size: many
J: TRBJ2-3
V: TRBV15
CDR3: ATSRETSWDTQY

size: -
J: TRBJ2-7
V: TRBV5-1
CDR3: ASSLDRGSYEQY

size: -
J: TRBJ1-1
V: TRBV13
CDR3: ASSGRGGQQNTEAF

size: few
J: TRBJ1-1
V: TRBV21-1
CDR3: ASSAGTPVFMNTEAF

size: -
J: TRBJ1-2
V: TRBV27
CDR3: ASSSPTDGYT

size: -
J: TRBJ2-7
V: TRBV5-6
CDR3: ASSLVDRVGSDEQY

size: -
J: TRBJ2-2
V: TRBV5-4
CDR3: ASSLGLAAPNTGELF

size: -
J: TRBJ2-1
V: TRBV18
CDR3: ASSPGAGETYNEQF

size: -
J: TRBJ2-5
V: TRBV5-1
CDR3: ASSSGQGEETQY

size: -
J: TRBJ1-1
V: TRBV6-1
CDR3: ASSLPMGGAF

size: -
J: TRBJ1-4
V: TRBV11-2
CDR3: ASSYDAATNEKLF

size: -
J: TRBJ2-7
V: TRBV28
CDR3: ASCQGPHEQY

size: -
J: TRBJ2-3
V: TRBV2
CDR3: ASVTSTDTQY

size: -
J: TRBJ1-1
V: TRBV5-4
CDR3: ASSLGDEGNTEAF

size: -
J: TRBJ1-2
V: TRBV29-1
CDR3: SVPAEANYGYT

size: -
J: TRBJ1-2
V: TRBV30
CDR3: AWSWTGGNGYT

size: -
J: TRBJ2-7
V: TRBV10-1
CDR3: ASSESGGGESYEQY

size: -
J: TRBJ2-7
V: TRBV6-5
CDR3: ASSWRRGTDYEQY

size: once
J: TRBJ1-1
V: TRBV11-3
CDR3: ASSLGGNTEAF

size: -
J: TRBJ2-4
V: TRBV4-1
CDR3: ASSQEEGLAGVGAKNIQY